This T cell receptor (beta chain) was obtained from a study of OX40 agonist ivuxolimab in advanced cancers. With regard to the full study: Ivuxolimab was an agonistic, fully human IgG2 monoclonal antibody directed against OX40 (CD134), a costimulatory receptor. The point of sequencing TCRbeta in the periphery was to test whether ivuxolimab changed TCR sequence diversity and drove clonal T-cell expansion. Partial responses occurred in three dose-escalation patients: two with cutaneous melanoma and one with hepatocellular carcinoma. Patients were allowed to have had prior anti-PD-1, anti-PD-L1 or anti-CTLA-4 therapy, and roughly 40% of the dose-escalation patients had previously received checkpoint inhibitors. The dose-escalation cohort was roughly 83% male with a mean age of about 65 years, ranging from about 23 to 85. Of the 50 to 55 patients in dose escalation, about 20 had hepatocellular carcinoma, some 15 had melanoma, 9 had renal cell carcinoma and 9 had head and neck cancer. Intravenous ivuxolimab was administered to patients every 2 weeks at six dose levels: 0.01, 0.1, 0.3, 1.5, 3 and 10 mg/kg. The monotherapy dose-escalation portion (N of about 50 patients) of the phase I ivuxolimab trial is reported in the paper. What the research found in general, with its limitations: Which antigens the clonally expanded peripheral T cells were specific for was not determined. Low levels of normalized T-cell clonal expansion were also seen in some nonresponding patients. In the 0.1-3.0 mg/kg groups, partial responders had among the lowest normalized peripheral clonal expansion, particularly in CD8+ T cells. After ivuxolimab, CD8+ T cells had more expanded clones than CD4+ T cells on average. Clonal expansion of both CD4+ and CD8+ blood T cells was observed from baseline to week 6 at doses 0.1 to 3.0 mg/kg.

Patients with a history of autoimmune disease or receiving systemic immunosuppression were excluded from the trial. Peripheral blood for TCR sequencing was drawn from every dose cohort at baseline, at cycle 4 day 1 and at cycle 7 day 1. The samples were taken from a phase I, first-in-human, multicenter, open-label dose-escalation trial of ivuxolimab. The trial enrolled adults with locally advanced or metastatic head and neck squamous cell, hepatocellular, melanoma or renal cell carcinoma. Before TCR sequencing, CD4+ T cells and CD8+ T cells were sorted from peripheral blood as separate populations. The germline V and J ends show losses of 0 bases and 5 bases respectively, and no gene match explains 7 bases of the junction. The germline V gene sets CDR1 to SGHRS and CDR2 to YFSETQ. CDR3 length: 15 amino acids, cysteine to phenylalanine. The kept DNA is CDR3 alone, 45 bases in frame from the first base.

Genomic DNA was isolated from the sorted cells so that the TCRbeta CDR3 region could be sequenced. The immunoSEQ Assay was used to sequence the TCRbeta CDR3 regions. The immuneACCESS repertoire file appears here via TCRdb, limited to in-frame rearrangements. These files lack a portion of the clones; in checked studies, under half of the deficit traces to unresolved V genes, and the cause of the others is not known. This sample gives around 65,000 clones in total; approximately 90% of them show up just once. The ten largest clones capture roughly 12% of the sample. About this clone itself: No antigen is known for it. Base qualities are missing; no much larger clone stands one base away.

The clonotype comes from an adult with an advanced solid tumor such as melanoma, head and neck, liver or kidney cancer. This specimen was CD4+ or CD8+ T cells sorted from blood, taken in a trial of the OX40 agonist ivuxolimab. Recombination linked TRBV5-1 to TRBJ2-5; a stretch of 7 junction bases matches TRBD1. The DNA sequence reads TGCGCCAGCAGCTTGGAGGGGGCCAAATTTGAGACCCAGTACTTC. It translates as CASSLEGAKFETQYF.